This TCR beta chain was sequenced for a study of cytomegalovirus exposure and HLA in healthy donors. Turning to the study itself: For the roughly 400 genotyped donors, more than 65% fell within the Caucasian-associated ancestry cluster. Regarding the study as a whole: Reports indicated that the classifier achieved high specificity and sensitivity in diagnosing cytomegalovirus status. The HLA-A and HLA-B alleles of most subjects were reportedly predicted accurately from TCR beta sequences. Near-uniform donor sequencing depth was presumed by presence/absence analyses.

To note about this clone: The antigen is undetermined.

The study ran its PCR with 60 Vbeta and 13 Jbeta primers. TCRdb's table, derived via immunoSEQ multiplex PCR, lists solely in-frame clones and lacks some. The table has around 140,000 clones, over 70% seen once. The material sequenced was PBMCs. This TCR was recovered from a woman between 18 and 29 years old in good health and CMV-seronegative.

CDR3 loop: CASSKRGVANTEAFF. Written as DNA, the CDR3 is TGTGCCAGTAGTAAGCGGGGGGTAGCGAACACTGAAGCTTTCTTT. The V and J genes are TRBV19 and TRBJ1-1; possibly TRBD1 for D (5 bases). Germline lookup yields CDR1 LNHDA and CDR2 SQIVND (reference sequence). This CDR3 has 15 residues. V lost 4 bases and J 1 base, leaving 13 bases between the germline ends.